This T cell receptor beta chain was captured in a study of beta chain features in type 1 diabetes. Study overall: All samples yielded some 110 million examined sorted cells. Study-wide points: Naive, central memory and Treg TCRB repertoires seemed to resemble each other more closely in patients than they did in healthy donors. All four CD4+ subsets of Type 1 diabetes patients contained TCRB CDR3s that were moderately but significantly shorter. High TCR expression in some cells could lead to their over-representation in cDNA sequencing.

Expressed TCRB transcripts were sequenced after all isolated RNA was converted to cDNA. Produced via immunoSEQ multiplex PCR; TCRdb's table is partial and in-frame only. The table shows 350,000 to 450,000 clones, with about 14% occurring only once. Germline V gene lookup returns CDR1 SQVTM and CDR2 ANQGSEA. The length of the CDR3 is 15 residues. V gave up 6 bases and J gave up 2 bases; unmatched junction bases: 8. For this clone: Its specificity is not known.

The receptor was derived from a woman younger than 35 in good health. The sequenced material came from naive CD4+ T cells from blood. The chain carries TRBV29-1 and TRBJ2-5; TRBD2 matches 11 bases. This CDR3 is CSVARTSGFQETQYF. CDR3 in DNA: TGCAGCGTGGCGAGGACTAGCGGGTTTCAAGAGACCCAGTACTTC.